This TCR beta chain was found in a study of T-cell memory formation after mild COVID-19. The V segment lost 6 bases and the J segment 4 bases; nucleotides outside the gene matches: 11. The CDR3 has 16 amino acids. CDR1 and CDR2 (germline): MNHEY, SVGAGI. TCRdb used MiXCR to reprocess the 5' RACE reads, holding one entry per CDR3 protein. The sample contains 150,000 to 200,000 distinct CDR3 sequences, about a third of which appear only once. This TCR came from an adult woman who had mild COVID-19 (a few samples of this study predate the infection). Cell type and time point are not known. Sample: PBMCs or a T cell subset sorted from them (not recorded which). The chain carries TRBV6-5 and TRBJ1-5; TRBD1 matches at 8 bases. The CDR3 DNA reads as TGTGCCAGCAGCCCGGACAGGGTGGGGGAAAATCAGCCCCAGCATTTT. Amino acid sequence: CASSPDRVGENQPQHF.